What follows are 17 T cell receptor beta chains derived from one specimen sequenced in a study of CD8 T cells in ankylosing spondylitis. General study findings and limits: Ankylosing spondylitis blood seemed to carry a telltale TCR beta motif made of roughly 8 highly homologous variants.

TCRdb independently ran MiXCR on the 5' RACE reads; one entry per CDR3 protein. This sample has 700,000 to 850,000 distinct CDR3 sequences; approximately 10% occur once, and the top ten carry 0.51%. No antigen has been assigned to these receptors. The sequenced sample consisted of blood, either unsorted or a sorted T cell fraction (not recorded which). These receptors were obtained from a male donor with ankylosing spondylitis.

This clonotype was seen only a few times. This chain links TRBV20-1 with TRBJ2-7; 7 bases are shared with TRBD1. Trimming at V came to 3 bases and at J to 6 bases, leaving 8 bases not matched to a gene. CDR1 and CDR2 from the germline V gene are DFQATT and SNEGSKA (reference sequence). This CDR3 is built from 13 residues. CDR3 nucleotides: TGCAGTGCTAGGGGGACAGCCCTCTCCGAGCAGTACTTC. Translated: CSARGTALSEQYF.

The table lists this clonotype with a few counts. V is TRBV6-5 and J is TRBJ1-2, with D perhaps matching TRBD1 (5 bases). Germline V gene sequence: CDR1 MNHEY, CDR2 SVGAGI. This CDR3 comprises 15 residues. The V end was cut by 0 bases, the J end by 4 bases, with 12 bases between. Here the CDR3 reads CASSYSNSGGYGYTF. The CDR3 bases are TGTGCCAGCAGTTACTCGAATTCGGGGGGCTATGGCTACACCTTC.

This clonotype appeared a few times. V gene TRBV7-3 combines with J gene TRBJ2-2, with D tentatively TRBD2 (5 bases). Germline values: CDR1 SGHTA, CDR2 FQGTGA. Trimming cost V 2 bases and J 3 bases, with 13 bases left between them. The CDR3 runs 16 residues. The CDR3 DNA follows: TGTGCCAGCAGCTTAGTTAACGGGATGGACACCGGGGAGCTGTTTTTT. Amino acid sequence: CASSLVNGMDTGELFF.

In its sample, this clonotype was seen a few times. In DNA form, the CDR3 reads TGCAGTGCGCGGAAGACTAGCGGGAGGGGTAAGCAGTACTTC. It is translated as CSARKTSGRGKQYF. The chain links TRBV20-1 to TRBJ2-7; 14 nucleotides line up with TRBD2. V lost 6 bases to trimming and J lost 8 bases; unmatched junction nucleotides: 9. The CDR3 runs to 14 residues. Germline V gene lookup returns CDR1 DFQATT and CDR2 SNEGSKA (reference sequence).

The chain joins TRBV4-1 to TRBJ1-6, with D possibly matching TRBD1 (5 bases). This CDR3 is built from 15 residues. Trimming cost V 2 bases and J 6 bases, with 11 bases left between them. Germline assignment: CDR1 MGHRA and CDR2 YSYEKL. The CDR3 nucleotides are TGCGCCAGCAGCCAAACCCCGACAGCTAATTCACCCCTCCACTTT. Amino acid sequence: CASSQTPTANSPLHF.

This clonotype occurred many times. The chain joins TRBV29-1 to TRBJ2-7; D possibly matches TRBD1 or TRBD2 (5 bases each). CDR1 is SQVTM and CDR2 is ANQGSEA in the germline V gene. The CDR3 is 16 residues long. V was pared by 1 base and J by 7 bases, with 23 bases between. This chain's CDR3 is CSVEALEGFPRGEQYF. CDR3 sequence (DNA): TGCAGCGTTGAAGCCCTTGAGGGGTTTCCTCGAGGGGAGCAGTACTTC.

This clonotype was detected only a few times. The rearrangement joins TRBV2 to TRBJ2-3; 9 bases are shared with TRBD1. The germline gives CDR1 SNHLY, CDR2 FYNNEI. Unmatched junction bases numbered 3, after V lost 8 bases and J lost 6 bases. The CDR3 runs to 12 residues. Written as DNA, the CDR3 is TGTGCCAGCCGGGACAGGGCTGATACGCAGTATTTT. This gives the protein CASRDRADTQYF.

This clonotype appeared many times. The chain uses TRBV10-3 and TRBJ2-7, with TRBD1 as a possible D gene (5 bases). The CDR3 is 14 residues long. Per the germline V gene, CDR1 is ENHRY and CDR2 is SYGVKD. Trimming shortened V by 6 bases and J by 2 bases, and 14 bases separated the two germline ends. The CDR3 loop is CAIRLGADAYEQYF. Written as DNA, the CDR3 is TGTGCCATCAGACTTGGGGCGGATGCCTACGAGCAGTACTTC.

This clonotype has a handful of counts. The V gene is TRBV4-2, the J gene TRBJ2-3, with 16 bases matching TRBD2. V lost 5 bases, J lost 3 bases, and 14 bases stayed unmatched. CDR3 length: 20 amino acids. Germline loops: CDR1 LGHNA, CDR2 YNFKEQ. As DNA, the CDR3 is TGTGCCAGCAGCGTAAGAAGACCGGGACTAGCGGGAGGGCCGACAGATACGCAGTATTTT. This sequence encodes CASSVRRPGLAGGPTDTQYF.

The rearrangement uses TRBV25-1 and TRBJ2-5, with D possibly matching TRBD1 (6 bases). Looked up from germline, CDR1 is MGHDK and CDR2 is SYGVNS. The CDR3 sequence is 16 residues long. Trimming removed 5 bases from V and 2 bases from J, with 18 bases in between. CDR3 coding DNA: TGTGCCAGCAGTTCAGGGGCAGGGGCGATACAAGAGACCCAGTACTTC. It encodes CASSSGAGAIQETQYF. Looking up the rest from reference TRBV25-1 and TRBJ2-5 gives the full variable domain: EADIYQTPRYLVIGTGKKITLECSQTMGHDKMYWYQQDPGMELHLIHYSYGVNSTEKGDLSSESTVSRIRTEHFPLTLESARPSHTSQYLCASSSGAGAIQETQYFGPGTRLLVL.

This clonotype was recorded at least ten times. The rearrangement uses TRBV27 and TRBJ2-3; the D gene is possibly TRBD1 (6 bases). V lost 2 bases to trimming and J lost 1 base, with 13 bases between them. Germline CDR1 reads MNHEY; CDR2 reads SMNVEV (reference sequence). This CDR3 is built from 16 residues. This CDR3 is CASSLRGRQGTDTQYF. The CDR3 coding sequence is TGTGCCAGCAGTTTACGAGGGCGACAGGGCACAGATACGCAGTATTTT.

This chain uses TRBV20-1 with TRBJ1-2; D gene unclear. V was pared by 0 bases and J by 4 bases, with 12 bases between. CDR1 DFQATT and CDR2 SNEGSKA come from the germline V gene (reference sequence). CDR3 size: 14 residues. Here the CDR3 reads CSARDGVFGYGYTF. The CDR3 DNA sequence: TGCAGTGCTAGAGATGGGGTCTTCGGCTATGGCTACACCTTC.

This chain uses TRBV4-3 with TRBJ1-6, with TRBD1 matching over 7 bases. The CDR3 extends over 15 amino acids. Germline CDR1 and CDR2: LGHNA and YSLEER. V was pared by 4 bases and J by 4 bases, with 4 bases of the junction left unmatched. The CDR3 DNA reads as TGCGCCAGCAGCCGGGGACAGTTTTATAATTCACCCCTCCACTTT. It is translated as CASSRGQFYNSPLHF.

In this sample, this clonotype turned up a few times. The gene calls are TRBV10-3 and TRBJ2-3; 9 bases match TRBD2. Trimming removed 4 bases from V and 0 bases from J; junction bases left unmatched: 5. CDR3 size: 16 residues. CDR1 is ENHRY and CDR2 is SYGVKD in the germline V gene. This CDR3 is CAISGTLAGSTDTQYF. The CDR3 nucleotides are TGTGCCATCAGTGGGACACTAGCGGGCAGCACAGATACGCAGTATTTT.

The rearrangement joins TRBV5-1 to TRBJ2-5, with 7 positions matching TRBD1. Losses at the gene ends were 2 bases for V and 6 bases for J; bases not matched to a gene: 13. Germline V gives CDR1 SGHRS, CDR2 YFSETQ. This CDR3 comprises 16 residues. The CDR3 coding sequence is TGCGCCAGCAGCTTTAGGGGGACAGCAGTCCTCAAGACCCAGTACTTC. Translated, it gives CASSFRGTAVLKTQYF.

This clonotype was detected once. A much more abundant neighbour one base away suggests this may be a read error. The J gene is TRBJ2-3, the V gene TRBV29-1; D perhaps matches TRBD1 (5 bases). The CDR3 consists of 14 residues. Germline-derived CDR1 and CDR2 are SQVTM and ANQGSEA. Trimming took off 5 bases at V and 5 bases at J, with 17 bases between the two ends. CDR3 DNA: TGCAGCGTTTCCGACAGCCCCTTCAAAGATACGCAGTATTTT. This gives the protein CSVSDSPFKDTQYF.

This chain joins TRBV18 and TRBJ1-4, with D perhaps matching TRBD1 (5 bases). Germline CDR1 KGHSH, CDR2 LQKENI. Trimming stripped 3 bases from V and 7 bases from J, with 12 bases between. The CDR3 loop spans 14 amino acids. The CDR3 region is CASSPWDGGEKLFF. DNA for the CDR3: TGTGCCAGCTCACCCTGGGACGGCGGTGAAAAACTGTTTTTT. The whole variable domain, filled in from reference TRBV18 and TRBJ1-4, reads NAGVMQNPRHLVRRRGQEARLRCSPMKGHSHVYWYRQLPEEGLKFMVYLQKENIIDESGMPKERFSAEFPKEGPSILRIQQVVRGDSAAYFCASSPWDGGEKLFFGSGTQLSVL.